This T cell receptor beta chain emerged from a study of blood T cell repertoires in COVID-19. About the research overall: Acute-phase and convalescent COVID-19 samples originated in the United States, Italy and Spain. Nucleic acid was either cDNA or gDNA, and it came from T cells, B-cell-depleted T cells, or PBMCs.

In the original analysis: Counts of nucleated cells, estimated from reference gene primer amplification, were obtained. Profiling relied on immunoSEQ multiplex PCR, and the TCRdb table lists in-frame clones only, not all of them. The V and J calls and the clone size are those of that table, but D and trimming were determined from the DNA. The profile shows about 89,000 clones, more than 70% of them singletons. This CDR3 spans 15 amino acids. V dropped 6 bases and J dropped 0 bases, with 14 bases sitting between them. Germline V gives CDR1 MNHNY, CDR2 SVGAGI (reference sequence). Specimen: peripheral blood. V and J are TRBV6-6 and TRBJ1-1; TRBD1 might be the D (5 bases). The clonotype originates from an elderly woman with acute or convalescent COVID-19. The CDR3 DNA reads TGTGCCAGCAGGGCCTCGGACACCATGAACACTGAAGCTTTCTTT. It translates to CASRASDTMNTEAFF.